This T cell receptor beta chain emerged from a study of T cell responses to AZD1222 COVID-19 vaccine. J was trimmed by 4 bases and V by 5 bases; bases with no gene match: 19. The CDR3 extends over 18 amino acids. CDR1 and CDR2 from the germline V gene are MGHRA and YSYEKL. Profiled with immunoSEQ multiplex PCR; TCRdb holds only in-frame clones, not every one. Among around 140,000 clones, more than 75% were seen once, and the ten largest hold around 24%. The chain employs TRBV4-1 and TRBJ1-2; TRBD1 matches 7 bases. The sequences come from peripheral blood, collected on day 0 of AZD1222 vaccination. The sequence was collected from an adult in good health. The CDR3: CASSSKIVVKGQTYGYTF. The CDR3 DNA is TGCGCCAGCAGCTCCAAGATCGTAGTTAAGGGACAGACCTATGGCTACACCTTC.